Below are 11 T cell receptor beta chains sequenced from a single sample in a study of blood T cells in healthy people across ages. A second PCR, run for about 6 to 12 cycles, used a sample-barcoded 5' primer plus a J-beta primer mix. In TCRdb, the 5' RACE reads were re-called with MiXCR into one record per CDR3 protein. The sample has about 800,000 distinct CDR3 sequences; around 25% are singletons. Another study also made use of these data, one on T cells of mothers and their children.

Input material: blood. Receptor source: a boy younger than 18 in good health.

The chain recombines TRBV20-1 with TRBJ2-1, with 7 bases identical to TRBD2. With V trimmed by 3 bases and J by 7 bases, 12 bases remained unmatched. The CDR3 length is 15 residues. CDR1 is DFQATT and CDR2 is SNEGSKA in the germline V gene (reference sequence). CDR3 nucleotides: TGCAGTGCTAGTTCAGCGGGAAGGCTGAGGAATGAGCAGTTCTTC. Residues: CSASSAGRLRNEQFF.

This clonotype was seen many times. V gene TRBV28 combines with J gene TRBJ2-5; weak D call: TRBD2 (5 bases). The CDR3 has 14 amino acids. Germline V gene data show CDR1 as MDHEN and CDR2 as SYDVKM. Trimming left V 6 bases short and J 5 bases short, with 16 bases between. CDR3 in DNA: TGTGCCAGCAGCCCTGGGATGAGGGAGGAGACCCAGTACTTC. Its translation is CASSPGMREETQYF.

This clonotype was found a few times. The chain couples TRBV29-1 to TRBJ1-4, with a possible D match to TRBD1 (5 bases). The V gene's germline CDR1 is SQVTM and CDR2 ANQGSEA. V was clipped by 4 bases and J by 4 bases, with 10 bases between them. The CDR3 contains 13 residues. The CDR3 DNA is TGCAGCGTTGCCCAGGGAAATAATGAAAAACTGTTTTTT. This encodes CSVAQGNNEKLFF.

The J gene is TRBJ2-1, the V gene TRBV28, with 14 positions matching TRBD2. The V segment lost 6 bases and the J segment 7 bases; nucleotides outside the gene matches: 2. This CDR3 has 14 residues. Looked up from germline, CDR1 is MDHEN and CDR2 is SYDVKM. The CDR3 sequence is CASRTSGGVNEQFF. CDR3 in DNA: TGTGCCAGCAGGACTAGCGGGGGGGTTAATGAGCAGTTCTTC.

The CDR3 spells CASSQAGGSPLHF. As DNA, the CDR3 is TGCGCCAGCAGCCAAGCGGGGGGGTCACCCCTCCACTTT. V is TRBV4-1 and J is TRBJ1-6, with D possibly matching TRBD1 (5 bases). The CDR3 is 13 amino acids. Germline CDR1 reads MGHRA; CDR2 reads YSYEKL. Trimming cost V 1 base and J 10 bases, with 8 bases left between them.

The table lists this clonotype with a few counts. This chain links TRBV28 with TRBJ1-2; TRBD1 is a possible D gene (5 bases). CDR1 and CDR2 from the germline V gene are MDHEN and SYDVKM. The V gene lost 6 bases and the J gene lost 2 bases, with 16 bases spanning the gap. This CDR3 is built from 15 residues. The CDR3 protein is CASSLAGGYNYGYTF. CDR3 sequence (DNA): TGTGCCAGCAGCCTCGCTGGGGGGTACAACTATGGCTACACCTTC.

The V and J genes are TRBV4-3 and TRBJ1-4; TRBD1 is a possible D gene (5 bases). With 0 bases removed from V and 3 bases from J, the gap between germline ends came to 11 bases. Germline V gene lookup returns CDR1 LGHNA and CDR2 YSLEER. There are 16 residues in the CDR3. Written as DNA, the CDR3 is TGCGCCAGCAGCCAAGAGGGCGGGGGAGCTAATGAAAAACTGTTTTTT. As protein: CASSQEGGGANEKLFF.

This chain uses TRBV4-1 with TRBJ2-4, with TRBD1 as a possible D gene (5 bases). CDR3 length: 12 amino acids. Germline V lookup: CDR1 MGHRA, CDR2 YSYEKL. Deletions cut 7 bases from V and 5 bases from J, with 9 bases between. The DNA of the CDR3 is TGCGCCAGCATAGGGGTTGAAAACATTCAGTACTTC. Its translation: CASIGVENIQYF.

This clonotype occurred a few times. V usage is TRBV20-1 and J usage is TRBJ1-2; possibly TRBD1 for D (5 bases). Germline V gene lookup returns CDR1 DFQATT and CDR2 SNEGSKA (reference sequence). The CDR3 sequence is 14 residues long. V was trimmed by 0 bases and J by 6 bases, leaving 14 bases between them. CDR3 loop: CSARDYGEGDGYTF. Written as DNA, the CDR3 is TGCAGTGCTAGAGATTACGGGGAAGGGGATGGCTACACCTTC.

The chain carries TRBV12-2 and TRBJ2-7; the D call of TRBD1 is as the table states it, not checked on the DNA. TRBV12-2 corresponds to a pseudogene. CDR3 length: 15 amino acids. CDR3 protein: CASRQGPGTRCEQYF. CDR3 bases: TGTGCAAGTCGTCAGGGGCCGGGAACGAGGTGCGAGCAGTACTTC.

This clonotype was counted between two and nine times. J is TRBJ2-1 and V is TRBV4-3; D is perhaps TRBD1 (5 bases). This CDR3 is 16 amino acids long. The ends were cut back, 2 bases at V and 2 bases at J, with 13 bases in the middle. The V gene's germline CDR1 is LGHNA and CDR2 YSLEER. The CDR3 sequence is CASSQWGSSTYNEQFF. CDR3 sequence (DNA): TGCGCCAGCAGCCAATGGGGCAGCTCCACCTACAATGAGCAGTTCTTC.